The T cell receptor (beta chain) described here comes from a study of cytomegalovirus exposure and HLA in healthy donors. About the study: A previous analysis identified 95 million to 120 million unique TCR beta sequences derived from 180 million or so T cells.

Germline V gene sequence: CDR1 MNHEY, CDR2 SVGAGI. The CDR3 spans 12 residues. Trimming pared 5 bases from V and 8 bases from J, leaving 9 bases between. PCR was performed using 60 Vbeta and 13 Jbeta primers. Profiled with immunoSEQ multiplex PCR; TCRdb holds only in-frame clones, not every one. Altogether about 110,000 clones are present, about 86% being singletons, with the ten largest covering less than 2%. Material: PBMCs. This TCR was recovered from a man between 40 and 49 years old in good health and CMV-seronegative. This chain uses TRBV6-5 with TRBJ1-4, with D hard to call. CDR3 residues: CASSRPREKLFF. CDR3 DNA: TGTGCCAGCAGTCGCCCACGGGAAAAACTGTTTTTT.